One and the same sample provided the 6 T cell receptor beta chains below, sequenced in a study of blood T cell repertoires in COVID-19. Some clones are missing from TCRdb's copy, which holds only in-frame ones; the method was immunoSEQ multiplex PCR. The table includes approximately 8,800 clones, roughly 84% detected once. The material sequenced was peripheral blood. All receptors derive from a human donor with active COVID-19. The donor label of this sample is uncertain.

The rearrangement joins TRBV21-1 to TRBJ2-7; the table names TRBD1, a call not compared with the DNA. TRBV21-1 is described as a pseudogene. CDR3 length: 16 residues. In nucleotides, the CDR3 is TGTGCCAGCAGCAAAGATTGGAGGACAGTCTTCTACGAGCAGTACTTC. The encoded protein is CASSKDWRTVFYEQYF.

This chain connects TRBV7-2 to TRBJ2-5; 9 bases are a match to TRBD1. Per the germline V gene, CDR1 is SGHTA and CDR2 is FQGNSA. Trimming removed 5 bases from V and 2 bases from J; junction bases left unmatched: 6. CDR3 length: 15 amino acids. The CDR3 sequence: CASSQQGARQETQYF. The CDR3 DNA reads TGTGCCAGCAGCCAACAGGGGGCGCGGCAAGAGACCCAGTACTTC.

This chain joins TRBV7-9 and TRBJ2-7; possible D gene TRBD2, 5 bases. V lost 4 bases and J 5 bases, leaving 15 bases between the germline ends. The CDR3 totals 14 residues. In germline, CDR1 is SEHNR, CDR2 FQNEAQ (reference sequence). CDR3 DNA: TGTGCCAGCAGCTCCCCGGGGAGACCTCACGAGCAGTACTTC. Its translation is CASSSPGRPHEQYF.

V and J are TRBV24-1 and TRBJ1-2, with TRBD1 matching 8 bases. This CDR3 is built from 14 residues. V lost 3 bases and J lost 4; bases outside the gene matches: 3. Germline V lookup: CDR1 KGHDR, CDR2 SFDVKD. This chain's CDR3 is CATSDETGVYGYTF. The CDR3 nucleotides read TGTGCCACCAGTGATGAGACAGGGGTCTATGGCTACACCTTC.

The chain combines TRBV7-9 with TRBJ2-5, with 7 bases fitting TRBD2. With 7 bases clipped from V and 0 bases from J, the junction kept 8 bases outside the gene matches. CDR3 length equals 15 residues. The germline gives CDR1 SEHNR, CDR2 FQNEAQ (reference sequence). CDR3 bases: TGTGCCAGCACCCCCCGCCTAGCGGACCAAGAGACCCAGTACTTC. It encodes CASTPRLADQETQYF.

V usage is TRBV6-6 and J usage is TRBJ2-5; 14 bases map to TRBD2. CDR1 is MNHNY and CDR2 is SVGAGI in the germline V gene (reference sequence). Trimming cost V 5 bases and J 5 bases; bases outside gene matches: 10. The CDR3 runs to 17 residues. The CDR3, as DNA: TGTGCCAGCAGTCGACACGGGACTAGCGGGAGAAGGGAGACCCAGTACTTC. Translating gives CASSRHGTSGRRETQYF.